This T cell receptor (beta chain) was found in a study of cytomegalovirus exposure and HLA in healthy donors. Study summary: An early data release held tens of millions of unique TCRs from HLA-typed donors.

The PCR had 60 Vbeta and 13 Jbeta primers. Authors' methods: A later analysis tallied roughly 77 million unique TCR beta chains, around 12 million of them shared. The data were produced by immunoSEQ multiplex PCR, yet TCRdb's version contains in-frame clones alone and is incomplete. V, J and clone size are taken as reported in that table, and D and trimming were inferred from the DNA itself. Here the sample spans 90,000 or so clones, approximately 68% being singletons. Trimming stripped 1 base from V and 7 bases from J, with 11 bases between. CDR3 size: 15 residues. Germline V CDR1 and CDR2: MNHNY, SVGAGI (reference sequence). The study, taken as a whole, reports: Reportedly, diagnosis of cytomegalovirus status by the classifier showed high specificity and sensitivity.

About this clone: As yet, its antigen is unknown.

The receptor was isolated from a boy between 10 and 17 years old in good health and CMV-seropositive. Sequencing input: PBMCs. The chain joins TRBV6-6 to TRBJ1-6; a weak D match, TRBD1 (5 bases). CDR3 sequence: CASSYYGGNNSPLHF. The CDR3 region has the DNA TGTGCCAGCAGTTACTATGGGGGGAACAATTCACCCCTCCACTTT.